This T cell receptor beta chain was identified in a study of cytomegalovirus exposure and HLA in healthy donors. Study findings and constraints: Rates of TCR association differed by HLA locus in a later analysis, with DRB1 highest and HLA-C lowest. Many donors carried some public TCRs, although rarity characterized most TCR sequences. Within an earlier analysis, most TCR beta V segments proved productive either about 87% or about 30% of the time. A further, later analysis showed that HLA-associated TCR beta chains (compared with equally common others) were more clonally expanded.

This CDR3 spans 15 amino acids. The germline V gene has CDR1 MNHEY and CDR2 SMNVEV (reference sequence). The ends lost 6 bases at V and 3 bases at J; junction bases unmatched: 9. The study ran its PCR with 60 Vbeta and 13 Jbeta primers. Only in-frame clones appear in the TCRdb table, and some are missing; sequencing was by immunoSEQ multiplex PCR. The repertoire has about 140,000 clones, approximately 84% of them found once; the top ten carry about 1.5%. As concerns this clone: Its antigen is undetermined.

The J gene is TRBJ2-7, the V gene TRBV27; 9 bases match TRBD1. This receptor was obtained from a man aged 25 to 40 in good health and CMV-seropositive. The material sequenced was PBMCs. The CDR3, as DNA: TGTGCCAGCAGCGACGTGCGGACAGGGGTCTACGAGCAGTACTTC. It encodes CASSDVRTGVYEQYF.